These T cell receptor beta chains were read from a single sample in a study of blood T cell repertoires in COVID-19. TCRdb's copy holds only in-frame clones and misses some; the assay was immunoSEQ multiplex PCR. The sample contains 350,000 to 400,000 clones, more than 70% of which appear only once. Sequencing was carried out using PBMCs or T cells enriched from blood (not recorded which). Receptor source: a woman aged 18 to 35 who had recovered from COVID-19. The CDR3 runs from the conserved cysteine through the conserved F or W. The D gene is left open where the match is weak. Rows may omit the clone size; those that give it use once, few, many or a size class.

D | J | V | size | CDR3 | DNA
NA | TRBJ2-7 | TRBV2 | NA | CASSEVTGQVDEQYF | TGTGCCAGCAGTGAAGTAACAGGGCAGGTCGACGAGCAGTACTTC
TRBD2 | TRBJ2-1 | TRBV5-1 | NA | CASGRAGYNEQFF | TGCGCCAGCGGGAGGGCGGGATACAATGAGCAGTTCTTC
TRBD2 | TRBJ2-5 | TRBV5-1 | NA | CASSLAVSGFPETQYF | TGCGCCAGCAGCTTGGCCGTTAGCGGGTTTCCAGAGACCCAGTACTTC
NA | TRBJ2-4 | TRBV30 | NA | CAWQFPAKNIQYF | TGTGCCTGGCAGTTTCCAGCCAAAAACATTCAGTACTTC
TRBD1 | TRBJ2-2 | TRBV27 | NA | CASSRKTTGHTGELFF | TGTGCCAGCAGTCGCAAAACGACAGGGCACACCGGGGAGCTGTTTTTT
TRBD2 | TRBJ2-2 | TRBV10-3 | NA | CATRLAVDTGELFF | TGTGCCACTCGACTAGCGGTAGACACCGGGGAGCTGTTTTTT
TRBD1 | TRBJ1-1 | TRBV27 | NA | CASSLTGRTEAFF | TGTGCCAGCAGTTTGACAGGGAGGACTGAAGCTTTCTTT
NA | TRBJ2-3 | TRBV9 | NA | CASASNADTQYF | TGTGCCAGCGCTAGTAATGCAGATACGCAGTATTTT
NA | TRBJ2-1 | TRBV5-1 | NA | CASSLGLASYNEQFF | TGCGCCAGCAGCCTAGGGCTAGCTTCCTACAATGAGCAGTTCTTC
TRBD2 | TRBJ2-5 | TRBV2 | NA | CASSPRARGTQETQYF | TGTGCCAGCAGTCCTCGGGCGCGGGGGACCCAAGAGACCCAGTACTTC
TRBD1 | TRBJ2-3 | TRBV20-1 | NA | CSARGDRLYF | TGCAGTGCTAGGGGGGACAGACTCTATTTT
NA | TRBJ1-5 | TRBV4-2 | NA | CASSQEVLEQPQHF | TGTGCCAGCAGCCAAGAAGTACTTGAGCAGCCCCAGCATTTT
TRBD1 | TRBJ1-4 | TRBV9 | NA | CASSVGQGREKLFF | TGTGCCAGCAGCGTAGGACAGGGTCGTGAAAAACTGTTTTTT
TRBD1 | TRBJ1-5 | TRBV28 | NA | CASSPQTGGYQPQHF | TGTGCCAGCAGTCCTCAAACAGGGGGCTACCAGCCCCAGCATTTT
NA | TRBJ1-5 | TRBV7-2 | NA | CASSARGGNQPQHF | TGTGCCAGCAGCGCTCGGGGGGGCAATCAGCCCCAGCATTTT
NA | TRBJ2-2 | TRBV4-1 | NA | CASSQDRAGYTGELFF | TGCGCCAGCAGCCAAGATCGGGCAGGGTACACCGGGGAGCTGTTTTTT
NA | TRBJ1-5 | TRBV6-5 | NA | CASSLRASNQPQHF | TGTGCCAGCAGTCTCAGGGCCAGCAATCAGCCCCAGCATTTT
NA | TRBJ1-1 | TRBV5-4 | NA | CASSLAAGGTNTEAFF | TGTGCCAGCAGCTTGGCTGCTGGGGGGACGAACACTGAAGCTTTCTTT
NA | TRBJ2-7 | TRBV5-6 | once | CASSLGSGTYYEQYF | TGTGCCAGCAGCTTGGGCTCCGGGACTTACTACGAGCAGTACTTC
NA | TRBJ1-1 | TRBV6-1 | NA | CASSEQGPTEAFF | TGTGCCAGCAGTGAGCAGGGCCCCACTGAAGCTTTCTTT
TRBD2 | TRBJ2-5 | TRBV2 | NA | CASSGGLAGGPQETQYF | TGTGCCAGCAGTGGGGGACTAGCGGGGGGGCCCCAAGAGACCCAGTACTTC
TRBD1 | TRBJ2-1 | TRBV19 | NA | CASSIKNRGSNNEQFF | TGTGCCAGTAGTATAAAGAACAGGGGATCAAACAATGAGCAGTTCTTC
NA | TRBJ2-2 | TRBV11-3 | NA | CASSLIGNTGELFF | TGTGCCAGCAGCTTAATCGGGAACACCGGGGAGCTGTTTTTT
TRBD1 | TRBJ1-1 | TRBV6-5 | NA | CASSLPTGWDTEAFF | TGTGCCAGCAGTCTACCGACAGGGTGGGACACTGAAGCTTTCTTT
NA | TRBJ1-1 | TRBV3-1/TRBV3-2 | NA | CASSQVVQTANTEAFF | TGTGCCAGCAGCCAGGTGGTCCAGACAGCTAACACTGAAGCTTTCTTT
NA | TRBJ1-5 | TRBV28 | NA | CASSLPGGNQPQHF | TGTGCCAGCAGTTTACCCGGGGGAAATCAGCCCCAGCATTTT
NA | TRBJ2-7 | TRBV19 | once | CASSTLVTEEQYF | TGTGCCAGTAGTACCCTAGTTACTGAAGAGCAGTACTTC
TRBD2 | TRBJ2-1 | TRBV9 | NA | CASSVEWRLAGGPGYNEQFF | TGTGCCAGCAGCGTAGAATGGAGACTAGCGGGGGGGCCGGGTTACAATGAGCAGTTCTTC
TRBD2 | TRBJ2-5 | TRBV5-4 | NA | CASSLGGGAPETQYF | TGTGCCAGCAGCTTGGGCGGGGGGGCGCCTGAGACCCAGTACTTC
NA | TRBJ1-5 | TRBV4-1 | NA | CASSQGASQPQHF | TGCGCCAGCAGCCAAGGGGCGAGCCAGCCCCAGCATTTT
NA | TRBJ2-3 | TRBV20-1 | NA | CSAQTDTQYF | TGCAGTGCCCAGACAGATACGCAGTATTTT
TRBD1 | TRBJ2-3 | TRBV27 | NA | CASSSGQGTDTQYF | TGTGCCAGCAGTAGCGGACAGGGCACAGATACGCAGTATTTT
TRBD2 | TRBJ2-7 | TRBV30 | NA | CAISGGLGPWEQYF | TGTGCCATCTCCGGGGGACTAGGGCCGTGGGAGCAGTACTTC
NA | TRBJ2-5 | TRBV24-1 | NA | CATSDTAWTQYF | TGTGCCACCAGTGATACCGCGTGGACCCAGTACTTC
TRBD1 | TRBJ2-1 | TRBV28 | NA | CASSPDRGYNEQFF | TGTGCCAGCAGTCCAGACAGGGGCTACAATGAGCAGTTCTTC
NA | TRBJ1-1 | TRBV14 | once | CASSQERVNTEAFF | TGTGCCAGCAGCCAAGAACGGGTGAACACTGAAGCTTTCTTT
NA | TRBJ2-7 | TRBV6-2/TRBV6-3 | NA | CASSYGAVSYEQYF | TGTGCCAGCAGTTACGGGGCAGTTAGTTACGAGCAGTACTTC
TRBD1 | TRBJ1-2 | TRBV27 | NA | CASSFLQGDGYTF | TGTGCCAGCAGTTTTCTACAGGGGGATGGCTACACCTTC
TRBD1 | TRBJ1-2 | TRBV5-1 | NA | CASSLGHTGGQGYTF | TGCGCCAGCAGCTTGGGGCATACAGGGGGTCAGGGCTACACCTTC
TRBD1 | TRBJ1-6 | TRBV30 | NA | CAWHQGVGYNSPLHF | TGTGCCTGGCATCAGGGGGTGGGTTATAATTCACCCCTCCACTTT
TRBD1 | TRBJ1-2 | TRBV5-1 | NA | CASSLGTGGDYGYTF | TGCGCCAGCAGCTTGGGGACAGGGGGCGACTATGGCTACACCTTC
NA | TRBJ1-2 | TRBV27 | NA | CASSLRGYGYTF | TGTGCCAGCAGTTTACGGGGCTATGGCTACACCTTC
TRBD1 | TRBJ1-6 | TRBV6-4 | NA | CASSDSVQGDPLHF | TGTGCCAGCAGTGACTCGGTGCAGGGGGACCCCCTCCACTTT
TRBD1 | TRBJ1-1 | TRBV24-1 | once | CATRETGYTEAFF | TGTGCCACCAGGGAGACAGGGTACACTGAAGCTTTCTTT
TRBD1 | TRBJ1-2 | TRBV30 | NA | CAWQGAEGYTF | TGTGCCTGGCAGGGGGCGGAAGGCTACACCTTC
TRBD2 | TRBJ2-5 | TRBV3-1/TRBV3-2 | NA | CASSHSGGYFTDGSQYF | TGTGCCAGCAGCCATAGCGGGGGGTATTTCACGGATGGGTCCCAGTACTTC
NA | TRBJ1-1 | TRBV15 | NA | CATSSQPDTEAFF | TGTGCCACCAGCAGCCAACCAGACACTGAAGCTTTCTTT
NA | TRBJ1-2 | TRBV5-1 | NA | CASSSARTGGYTF | TGCGCCAGCAGCTCCGCCCGGACGGGGGGCTACACCTTC
NA | TRBJ1-4 | TRBV6-5 | NA | CASNEQGNGEKLFF | TGTGCCAGCAACGAACAGGGTAATGGTGAAAAACTGTTTTTT
NA | TRBJ1-4 | TRBV30 | NA | CACRQDNVVELFF | TGTGCCTGCCGACAGGACAACGTGGTTGAACTGTTTTTT
TRBD1 | TRBJ1-2 | TRBV9 | NA | CASSTDPDRGQDGYTF | TGTGCCAGCAGCACGGATCCTGACAGGGGGCAGGATGGCTACACCTTC
TRBD2 | TRBJ2-3 | TRBV19 | NA | CASSPLAGELTDTQYF | TGTGCCAGTAGTCCCTTAGCGGGGGAGCTCACAGATACGCAGTATTTT
TRBD1 | TRBJ2-7 | TRBV4-1 | once | CASSRQGESEQYF | TGCGCCAGCAGCCGACAGGGTGAGAGCGAGCAGTACTTC
NA | TRBJ2-7 | TRBV5-1 | NA | CASSLTGTPPYEQYF | TGCGCCAGCAGCCTGACCGGGACACCGCCCTACGAGCAGTACTTC